A single T cell receptor (beta chain) is shown here with its context. The record originates from a study of blood T cell repertoires in COVID-19. Some clones are missing from TCRdb's copy, which holds only in-frame ones; the method was immunoSEQ multiplex PCR. The sample has almost 250,000 clones, more than 75% seen once; the top ten hold around 1.5%. The TCR comes from an older woman who had recovered from COVID-19. The sample was peripheral blood.

The chain's CDR3 is CASSETGGDNEKLFF. The CDR3 nucleotides are TGTGCCAGCAGTGAAACGGGAGGAGATAATGAAAAACTGTTTTTT. V is TRBV25-1 and J is TRBJ1-4, with unresolved D. Per germline, CDR1 MGHDK and CDR2 SYGVNS. The CDR3 runs 15 residues. Trimming took off 2 bases at V and 4 bases at J, with 11 bases between the two ends.